The rows below give T cell receptor beta chains drawn from one sample of a study of siplizumab effects on memory and regulatory T cells. Sequencing used immunoSEQ multiplex PCR; TCRdb keeps in-frame clones, though not all of them. The data hold tens of thousands of clones, with roughly 93% observed a single time. Specimen: CD8+ T cells sorted from blood. The receptors originated from a human donor in good health. Both conserved end residues are part of each CDR3. The order of the fields is D gene, clone size, J gene, V gene, CDR3 protein, CDR3 DNA. The D gene is left open where the match is weak. Expanded clones get a size class; other rows say once, few or many, or leave the size out.

D gene: -; clone size: -; J gene: TRBJ1-5; V gene: TRBV6-1; CDR3 protein: CASSERSDQPQHF; CDR3 DNA: TGTGCCAGCAGTGAGAGATCGGATCAGCCCCAGCATTTT
D gene: -; clone size: once; J gene: TRBJ2-1; V gene: TRBV4-1; CDR3 protein: CASSQGGAAIGLLNEQFF; CDR3 DNA: TGCGCCAGCAGCCAAGGTGGGGCTGCTATTGGGCTATTAAATGAGCAGTTCTTC
D gene: TRBD2; clone size: once; J gene: TRBJ2-1; V gene: TRBV29-1; CDR3 protein: CSGQGLAGGPYNEQFF; CDR3 DNA: TGCAGCGGCCAGGGACTAGCGGGAGGGCCCTACAATGAGCAGTTCTTC
D gene: TRBD1; clone size: -; J gene: TRBJ1-5; V gene: TRBV5-1; CDR3 protein: CASSLEQGGQPQHF; CDR3 DNA: TGCGCCAGCAGCTTGGAACAGGGGGGACAGCCCCAGCATTTT
D gene: -; clone size: once; J gene: TRBJ1-1; V gene: TRBV9; CDR3 protein: CASSSGETEAFF; CDR3 DNA: TGTGCCAGCAGTTCAGGGGAGACTGAAGCTTTCTTT
D gene: -; clone size: -; J gene: TRBJ1-1; V gene: TRBV4-1; CDR3 protein: CASSQVAAMNTEAFF; CDR3 DNA: TGCGCCAGCAGCCAAGTCGCAGCCATGAACACTGAAGCTTTCTTT
D gene: -; clone size: -; J gene: TRBJ1-5; V gene: TRBV6-5; CDR3 protein: CASRPDTYSNQPQHF; CDR3 DNA: TGTGCCAGCAGACCGGACACCTATAGCAATCAGCCCCAGCATTTT
D gene: -; clone size: -; J gene: TRBJ2-7; V gene: TRBV6-1; CDR3 protein: CASSEKTGRFWEQYF; CDR3 DNA: TGTGCCAGCAGCGAAAAGACAGGCCGTTTTTGGGAGCAGTACTTC
D gene: -; clone size: -; J gene: TRBJ2-1; V gene: TRBV12-5; CDR3 protein: CASGNTDLPSYNEQFF; CDR3 DNA: TGTGCTAGTGGCAACACAGACCTTCCCTCCTACAATGAGCAGTTCTTC
D gene: TRBD2; clone size: -; J gene: TRBJ2-7; V gene: TRBV7-9; CDR3 protein: CASTLPGLAFEQYF; CDR3 DNA: TGTGCCAGCACCCTACCGGGACTAGCGTTCGAGCAGTACTTC
D gene: -; clone size: -; J gene: TRBJ2-5; V gene: TRBV30; CDR3 protein: CAWSGGVAEVRETQYF; CDR3 DNA: TGTGCCTGGAGTGGGGGAGTAGCGGAGGTCAGAGAGACCCAGTACTTC
D gene: -; clone size: -; J gene: TRBJ2-7; V gene: TRBV7-9; CDR3 protein: CASSPDYEQYF; CDR3 DNA: TGTGCCAGCAGCCCAGATTACGAGCAGTACTTC
D gene: -; clone size: -; J gene: TRBJ1-1; V gene: TRBV9; CDR3 protein: CASSPRDRGTEAFF; CDR3 DNA: TGTGCCAGCAGCCCCCGGGACCGTGGGACTGAAGCTTTCTTT
D gene: -; clone size: -; J gene: TRBJ1-1; V gene: TRBV21-1; CDR3 protein: CASSKEDRGAFF; CDR3 DNA: TGTGCCAGCAGCAAAGAGGACCGGGGAGCTTTCTTT
D gene: TRBD1; clone size: -; J gene: TRBJ2-5; V gene: TRBV5-1; CDR3 protein: CASSLEGGVETQYF; CDR3 DNA: TGCGCCAGCAGCTTGGAAGGGGGCGTGGAGACCCAGTACTTC
D gene: -; clone size: -; J gene: TRBJ1-2; V gene: TRBV5-6; CDR3 protein: CASSLWGSGEGYTF; CDR3 DNA: TGTGCCAGCAGCTTGTGGGGATCAGGGGAGGGCTACACCTTC
D gene: -; clone size: -; J gene: TRBJ2-6; V gene: TRBV7-9; CDR3 protein: CAGEANVLTF; CDR3 DNA: TGTGCCGGAGAGGCCAACGTCCTGACTTTC
D gene: -; clone size: -; J gene: TRBJ2-4; V gene: TRBV29-1; CDR3 protein: CSVLLAKNIQYF; CDR3 DNA: TGCAGCGTTCTTCTAGCCAAAAACATTCAGTACTTC
D gene: -; clone size: -; J gene: TRBJ1-5; V gene: TRBV27; CDR3 protein: CASSFEGNQPQHF; CDR3 DNA: TGTGCCAGCAGTTTCGAGGGTAATCAGCCCCAGCATTTT
D gene: -; clone size: -; J gene: TRBJ1-5; V gene: TRBV7-9; CDR3 protein: CASSLGGHQPQHF; CDR3 DNA: TGTGCCAGCAGCTTAGGAGGGCATCAGCCCCAGCATTTT
D gene: -; clone size: -; J gene: TRBJ2-7; V gene: TRBV29-1; CDR3 protein: CSVEGTRVSEQYF; CDR3 DNA: TGCAGCGTTGAAGGGACTCGGGTCTCCGAGCAGTACTTC
D gene: -; clone size: -; J gene: TRBJ2-7; V gene: TRBV6-6; CDR3 protein: CASRSARDSHDEQYF; CDR3 DNA: TGTGCCAGCAGATCCGCGCGGGACAGCCACGACGAGCAGTACTTC
D gene: -; clone size: -; J gene: TRBJ2-1; V gene: TRBV19; CDR3 protein: CASSIASYNEQFF; CDR3 DNA: TGTGCCAGTAGTATAGCCAGCTACAATGAGCAGTTCTTC
D gene: TRBD1; clone size: -; J gene: TRBJ1-1; V gene: TRBV10-3; CDR3 protein: CAIQAGGTEAFF; CDR3 DNA: TGTGCCATCCAGGCAGGGGGTACTGAAGCTTTCTTT
D gene: -; clone size: -; J gene: TRBJ2-7; V gene: TRBV19; CDR3 protein: CASPKRGNLEQYF; CDR3 DNA: TGTGCCAGCCCAAAACGGGGGAATCTCGAGCAGTACTTC
D gene: -; clone size: -; J gene: TRBJ1-1; V gene: TRBV28; CDR3 protein: CASSRTWDTEAFF; CDR3 DNA: TGTGCCAGCAGCCGGACCTGGGACACTGAAGCTTTCTTT
D gene: -; clone size: -; J gene: TRBJ2-3; V gene: TRBV6-5; CDR3 protein: CASSYTPTEAGDTQYF; CDR3 DNA: TGTGCCAGCAGTTACACCCCGACAGAGGCTGGGGATACGCAGTATTTT
D gene: TRBD1; clone size: -; J gene: TRBJ2-7; V gene: TRBV30; CDR3 protein: CAWSVLGGPYEQYF; CDR3 DNA: TGTGCCTGGAGTGTATTAGGGGGCCCCTACGAGCAGTACTTC